This entry features one T cell receptor beta chain sequence. The data belong to a study of blood T cell repertoires in COVID-19. About the study: COVID-19 samples from acute and convalescent phases originated in the United States, Italy and Spain. Sources were T cells, B-cell-depleted T cells, or PBMCs; the material itself was cDNA or gDNA.

The CDR3 extends over 15 amino acids. V was cut by 0 bases and J by 6 bases, with 11 bases left in between. Germline V gives CDR1 MNHEY, CDR2 SVGAGI. Source study methods: Using reference gene primer amplification, nucleated cell counts were estimated. The data were produced by immunoSEQ multiplex PCR, yet TCRdb's version contains in-frame clones alone and is incomplete. V and J calls and clone size are those listed in that table; D and trimming were worked out from the DNA. The table includes under 20,000 clones, around 92% detected once. Sequencing used peripheral blood. The receptor was isolated from a human donor in a cohort sampled during active COVID-19. The chain recombines TRBV6-5 with TRBJ1-4, with D maybe TRBD1 (6 bases). The CDR3 protein is CASSYSGTPDEKLFF. Here the CDR3 DNA reads TGTGCCAGCAGTTACTCGGGGACACCGGATGAAAAACTGTTTTTT.